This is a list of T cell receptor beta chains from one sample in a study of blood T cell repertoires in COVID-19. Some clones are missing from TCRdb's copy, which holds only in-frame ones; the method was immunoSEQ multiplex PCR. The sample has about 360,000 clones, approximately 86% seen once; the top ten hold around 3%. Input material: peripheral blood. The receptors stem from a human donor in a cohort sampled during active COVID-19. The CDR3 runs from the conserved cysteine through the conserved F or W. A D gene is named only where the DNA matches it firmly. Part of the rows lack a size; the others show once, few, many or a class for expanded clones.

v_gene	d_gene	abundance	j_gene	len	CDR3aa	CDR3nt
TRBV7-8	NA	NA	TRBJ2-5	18	CASSFQGRPSSVGETQYF	TGTGCCAGCAGCTTTCAGGGAAGGCCCTCTTCAGTAGGGGAGACCCAGTACTTC
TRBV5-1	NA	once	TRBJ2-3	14	CASRVGASTDTQYF	TGCGCCAGCCGGGTAGGGGCATCAACAGATACGCAGTATTTT
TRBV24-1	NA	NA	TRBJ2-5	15	CATSPLGGNVETQYF	TGTGCCACCAGTCCCTTGGGCGGGAATGTCGAGACCCAGTACTTC
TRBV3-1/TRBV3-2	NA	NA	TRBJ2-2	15	CASSHRLGGTGELFF	TGTGCCAGCAGCCACCGACTGGGGGGCACCGGGGAGCTGTTTTTT
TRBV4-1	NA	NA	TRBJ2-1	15	CASSQIFMADNEQFF	TGCGCCAGCAGCCAAATTTTTATGGCAGACAATGAGCAGTTCTTC
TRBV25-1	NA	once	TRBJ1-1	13	CASSDRRGTEAFF	TGTGCCAGCAGTGACCGTCGAGGAACTGAAGCTTTCTTT
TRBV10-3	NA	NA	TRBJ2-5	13	CAISGASKETQYF	TGTGCCATCAGTGGGGCCTCTAAAGAGACCCAGTACTTC
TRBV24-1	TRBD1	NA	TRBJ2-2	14	CATKDRGNTGELFF	TGTGCCACCAAGGACAGGGGGAACACCGGGGAGCTGTTTTTT
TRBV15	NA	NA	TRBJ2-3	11	CATSTWDLIYF	TGTGCCACCAGCACCTGGGACTTGATCTATTTT
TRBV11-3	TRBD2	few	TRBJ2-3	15	CASSFSAGVTDTQYF	TGTGCCAGCAGCTTCTCAGCGGGAGTTACAGATACGCAGTATTTT
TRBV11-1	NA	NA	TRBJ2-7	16	CASSVGFSGNGDEQYF	TGTGCCAGCAGCGTAGGGTTCTCGGGGAATGGCGACGAGCAGTACTTC
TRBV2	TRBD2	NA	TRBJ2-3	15	CASSTDLAGADTQYF	TGTGCCAGCAGTACAGACCTAGCGGGGGCAGATACGCAGTATTTT
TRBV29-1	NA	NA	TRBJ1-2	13	CSVEERLLYGYTF	TGCAGCGTTGAAGAACGACTACTTTATGGCTACACCTTC
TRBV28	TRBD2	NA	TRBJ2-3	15	CASTLTSGETDTQYF	TGTGCCAGCACCTTGACTAGCGGGGAGACAGATACGCAGTATTTT
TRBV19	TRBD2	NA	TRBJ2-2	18	CASSLDTRRDYLAGELFF	TGTGCCAGTAGTCTAGACACCCGACGGGACTACCTGGCCGGGGAGCTGTTTTTT
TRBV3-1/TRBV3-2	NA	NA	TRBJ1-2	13	CASSHLGGDGYTF	TGTGCCAGCAGCCACCTAGGGGGTGATGGCTACACCTTC
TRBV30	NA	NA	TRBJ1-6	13	CAWLEDYNSPLHF	TGTGCCTGGCTAGAGGATTATAATTCACCCCTCCACTTT
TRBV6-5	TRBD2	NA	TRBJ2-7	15	CASRDISGSGYEQYF	TGTGCCAGCAGGGACATCAGCGGGAGTGGGTACGAGCAGTACTTC
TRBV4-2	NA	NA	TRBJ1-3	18	CASSQLNAGGLSGNTIYF	TGTGCCAGCAGCCAATTAAACGCGGGGGGACTCTCTGGAAACACCATATATTTT
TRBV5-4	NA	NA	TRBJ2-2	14	CASSFDSNTGELFF	TGTGCCAGCAGCTTCGACAGCAACACCGGGGAGCTGTTTTTT
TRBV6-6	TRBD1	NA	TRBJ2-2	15	CASKALTGGTGELFF	TGTGCCAGCAAGGCTTTGACAGGGGGAACGGGGGAGCTGTTTTTT
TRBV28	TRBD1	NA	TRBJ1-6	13	CATRGTGHSPLHF	TGTGCCACCCGGGGGACAGGTCATTCACCCCTCCACTTT
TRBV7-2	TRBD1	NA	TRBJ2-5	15	CASSGLGQGWETQYF	TGTGCCAGCAGCGGGCTGGGACAGGGGTGGGAGACCCAGTACTTC
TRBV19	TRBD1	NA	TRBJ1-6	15	CASSIETGANSPLHF	TGTGCCAGTAGTATAGAAACAGGGGCAAATTCACCCCTCCACTTT
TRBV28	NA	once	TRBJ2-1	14	CASSLTDRYNEQFF	TGTGCCAGCAGTTTAACCGACAGGTACAATGAGCAGTTCTTC
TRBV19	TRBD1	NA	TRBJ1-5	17	CASSRMEDRVGNQPQHF	TGTGCCAGTAGCCGAATGGAGGACAGGGTCGGCAATCAGCCCCAGCATTTT
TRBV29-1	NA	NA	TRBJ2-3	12	CTADSNTDTQYF	TGCACCGCAGACAGTAACACAGATACGCAGTATTTT
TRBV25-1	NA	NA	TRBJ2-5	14	CASSEPGVGETQYF	TGTGCCAGCAGTGAACCGGGGGTCGGGGAGACCCAGTACTTC
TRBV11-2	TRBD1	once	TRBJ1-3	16	CASSRTGADAGNTIYF	TGTGCCAGCAGCCGAACAGGGGCCGACGCTGGAAACACCATATATTTT
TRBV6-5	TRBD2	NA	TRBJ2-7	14	CASTPGTSGSKLYF	TGTGCCAGCACCCCCGGGACTAGCGGGAGTAAACTGTACTTC
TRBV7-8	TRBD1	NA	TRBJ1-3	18	CASSLDRGIVASGNTIYF	TGTGCCAGCAGCTTAGACAGGGGAATAGTTGCCTCTGGAAACACCATATATTTT
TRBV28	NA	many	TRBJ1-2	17	CASSLVPVTQLLYGYTF	TGTGCCAGCAGTTTGGTTCCGGTTACGCAACTTCTCTATGGCTACACCTTC
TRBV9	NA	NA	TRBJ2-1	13	CASSVYGANEQFF	TGTGCCAGCAGCGTATACGGTGCCAATGAGCAGTTCTTC
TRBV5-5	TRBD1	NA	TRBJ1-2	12	CASSTRTGSYTF	TGTGCCAGCAGCACCAGGACAGGGAGCTACACCTTC
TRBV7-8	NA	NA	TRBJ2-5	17	CASSLVSPLAPRWTQYF	TGTGCCAGCAGCTTAGTTTCTCCCCTGGCCCCTAGGTGGACCCAGTACTTC
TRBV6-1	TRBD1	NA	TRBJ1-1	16	CASSATLDRVLPEAFF	TGTGCCAGCAGTGCGACTTTAGACAGGGTCTTACCTGAAGCTTTCTTT
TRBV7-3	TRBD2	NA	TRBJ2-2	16	CASSSSLAGGTGELFF	TGTGCCAGCAGCTCTAGCCTAGCGGGAGGCACCGGGGAGCTGTTTTTT
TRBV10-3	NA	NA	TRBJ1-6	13	CAISADSNSPLHF	TGTGCCATCAGTGCGGACAGTAATTCACCCCTCCACTTT
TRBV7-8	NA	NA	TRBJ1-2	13	CASSLRFEGGYTF	TGTGCCAGCAGCTTAAGATTTGAGGGAGGCTACACCTTC
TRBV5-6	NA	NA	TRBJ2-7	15	CASSYRDTGQDEQYF	TGTGCCAGCAGCTACCGGGACACGGGTCAGGACGAGCAGTACTTC
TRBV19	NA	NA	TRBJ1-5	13	CASSPGLNQPQHF	TGTGCCAGTAGCCCAGGACTCAATCAGCCCCAGCATTTT
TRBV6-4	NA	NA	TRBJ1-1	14	CASSDRTNNTEAFF	TGTGCCAGCAGTGACAGGACAAACAACACTGAAGCTTTCTTT